Presented here are 14 T cell receptor beta chains from one specimen sequenced in a study of identifying expanded T cells in peripheral blood. Clones were sequenced by immunoSEQ multiplex PCR, and TCRdb holds only the in-frame ones, with some missing. The sample contains about 76,000 clones, 84% of which appear only once. Sample: blood. These receptors were obtained from a person aged 18 to 75 in good health.

The J gene is TRBJ2-3, the V gene TRBV5-4; 8 nucleotides match TRBD1. Germline V lookup: CDR1 SGHNT, CDR2 YYREEE (reference sequence). V lost 0 bases to trimming and J lost 0 bases; unmatched junction nucleotides: 3. The CDR3 sequence is 16 residues long. The CDR3 DNA is TGTGCCAGCAGCTTGGGACAGGGGATAAGCACAGATACGCAGTATTTT. Its translation is CASSLGQGISTDTQYF. The full variable domain, in which reference TRBV5-4 and TRBJ2-3 provide the parts outside the CDR3, is ETGVTQSPTHLIKTRGQQVTLRCSSQSGHNTVSWYQQALGQGPQFIFQYYREEENGRGNFPPRFSGLQFPNYSSELNVNALELDDSALYLCASSLGQGISTDTQYFGPGTRLTVL.

This sequence joins TRBV6-5 and TRBJ2-7, with 10 bases matching TRBD2. The CDR3 extends over 13 amino acids. Germline V gives CDR1 MNHEY, CDR2 SVGAGI. V shed 6 bases, J shed 13 bases, and the junction held 12 bases outside the gene matches. The CDR3 here is CASRVASGRDNYF. In DNA, the CDR3 is TGTGCCAGCAGGGTTGCAAGCGGGAGGGATAATTACTTC.

The chain links TRBV6-1 to TRBJ2-1; no clear D gene. Germline CDR1 MNHNS, CDR2 SASEGT. The CDR3 runs 11 residues. Trimming took off 8 bases at V and 8 bases at J, with 10 bases between the two ends. This chain's CDR3 is CASGPLDEQFF. The CDR3 DNA reads TGTGCCAGCGGCCCTCTGGATGAGCAGTTCTTC.

V gene TRBV11-2 combines with J gene TRBJ1-2, with unresolved D. The CDR3 consists of 12 residues. V lost 5 bases to trimming and J lost 5 bases, with 9 bases between them. From germline, CDR1 is SGHAT and CDR2 FQNNGV. CDR3 protein: CASSAERYGYTF. In DNA form, the CDR3 reads TGTGCCAGCAGCGCCGAGAGGTATGGCTACACCTTC.

This chain links TRBV19 with TRBJ1-5, with TRBD1 identical over 10 bases. Germline V gene lookup returns CDR1 LNHDA and CDR2 SQIVND (reference sequence). J was trimmed by 11 bases and V by 4 bases; bases with no gene match: 14. The CDR3 has 16 residues. The CDR3 nucleotides read TGTGCCAGTAGTAACCGCGGGACAGGGGTGGATAGGGCCCAGCATTTT. It yields the protein CASSNRGTGVDRAQHF.

This chain links TRBV11-3 with TRBJ2-3; D call uncertain. Trimming took 0 bases from V and 6 from J, leaving 10 bases between them. CDR1 and CDR2 from the germline V gene are SGHNT and YENEEA. The CDR3 is 14 amino acids. This CDR3 reads CASSLEPVADTQYF. Written as DNA, the CDR3 is TGTGCCAGCAGCTTAGAGCCCGTCGCCGATACGCAGTATTTT.

This chain links TRBV18 with TRBJ1-5, with D unclear. Germline CDR1 and CDR2: KGHSH and LQKENI. The V and J ends lost 3 bases and 7 bases respectively, with 10 bases between them. The CDR3 totals 13 residues. The CDR3 DNA follows: TGTGCCAGCTCACCCCTTTCGGGACAGCCCCAGCATTTT. It codes for CASSPLSGQPQHF.

The DNA of the CDR3 is TGTGCCAGCTCACCAGTTAGTGCCGGGACCAGCAATGAGCAGTTCTTC. Its translation: CASSPVSAGTSNEQFF. The rearrangement uses TRBV18 and TRBJ2-1; the D call may be TRBD1 or TRBD2 (5 bases each). The CDR3 covers 16 residues. Germline assignment: CDR1 KGHSH and CDR2 LQKENI. V dropped 2 bases and J dropped 6 bases, with 17 bases sitting between them.

The V and J genes are TRBV18 and TRBJ1-4; 7 bases match TRBD1. Trimming removed 1 base from V and 5 bases from J; junction bases left unmatched: 13. The germline V gene encodes CDR1 KGHSH and CDR2 LQKENI. There are 18 residues in the CDR3. CDR3 protein: CASSPLVSTGTENEKLFF. In nucleotides, the CDR3 is TGTGCCAGCTCACCACTTGTGTCAACCGGGACAGAGAATGAAAAACTGTTTTTT. The variable domain in full, completed from reference TRBV18 and TRBJ1-4, reads NAGVMQNPRHLVRRRGQEARLRCSPMKGHSHVYWYRQLPEEGLKFMVYLQKENIIDESGMPKERFSAEFPKEGPSILRIQQVVRGDSAAYFCASSPLVSTGTENEKLFFGSGTQLSVL.

This rearrangement joins TRBV29-1 to TRBJ2-2, with D possibly matching TRBD1 (6 bases). The CDR3 sequence is 14 residues long. The V end lost 7 bases, the J end lost 1 base, and 13 bases lay between the germline ends. Germline assignment: CDR1 SQVTM and CDR2 ANQGSEA. DNA of the CDR3: TGCAGCGCAGGACAGAATCGGAACACCGGGGAGCTGTTTTTT. Its translation: CSAGQNRNTGELFF.

J is TRBJ1-4 and V is TRBV29-1; the D is unclear. Germline CDR1 and CDR2: SQVTM and ANQGSEA. The CDR3 contains 13 residues. V gave up 7 bases and J gave up 4 bases, with 13 bases separating them. Written as DNA, the CDR3 is TGCAGCGCCTTTGCGGTCGGTAATGAAAAACTGTTTTTT. The encoded protein is CSAFAVGNEKLFF.

The genes are TRBV7-2 and TRBJ1-2, with TRBD1 matching over 8 bases. The CDR3 is 14 residues long. Germline assignment: CDR1 SGHTA and CDR2 FQGNSA. Trimming cost V 4 bases and J 8 bases; bases outside gene matches: 9. In DNA, the CDR3 is TGTGCCAGCAGCTCCGAAGGACAGGGCTGGGGCTACACCTTC. It encodes CASSSEGQGWGYTF.

This clone turned up a few times. The V call is TRBV28, the J call TRBJ2-7; TRBD2 is a possible D gene (5 bases). This CDR3 region has 11 residues. V lost 8 bases and J 2 bases, leaving 7 bases between the germline ends. Looked up from germline, CDR1 is MDHEN and CDR2 is SYDVKM. CDR3 loop: CASGGTYEQYF. In DNA, the CDR3 is TGTGCCAGCGGAGGTACCTACGAGCAGTACTTC. Full variable domain (rest looked up from reference TRBV28 and TRBJ2-7): DVKVTQSSRYLVKRTGEKVFLECVQDMDHENMFWYRQDPGLGLRLIYFSYDVKMKEKGDIPEGYSVSREKKERFSLILESASTNQTSMYLCASGGTYEQYFGPGTRLTVT.

The rearrangement links TRBV27 to TRBJ1-2; D call uncertain. The germline V and J ends were trimmed by 4 bases and 6 bases, with 15 bases remaining between them. CDR1 is MNHEY, CDR2 SMNVEV, per germline (reference sequence). The CDR3 has 14 residues. The CDR3 loop is CASSSKSGINGYTF. CDR3 nucleotide sequence: TGTGCCAGCAGTTCGAAGTCCGGGATCAATGGCTACACCTTC.